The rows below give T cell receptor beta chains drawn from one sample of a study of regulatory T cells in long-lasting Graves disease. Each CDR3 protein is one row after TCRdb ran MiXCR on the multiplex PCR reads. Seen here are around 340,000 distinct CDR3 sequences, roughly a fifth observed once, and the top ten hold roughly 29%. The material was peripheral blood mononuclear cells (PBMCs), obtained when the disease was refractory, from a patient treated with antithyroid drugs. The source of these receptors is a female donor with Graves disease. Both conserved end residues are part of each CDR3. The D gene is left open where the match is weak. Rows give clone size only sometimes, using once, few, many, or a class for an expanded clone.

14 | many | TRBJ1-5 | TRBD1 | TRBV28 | CASSFDRGNQPQHF | TGTGCCAGCAGTTTCGACAGGGGGAATCAGCCCCAGCATTTT
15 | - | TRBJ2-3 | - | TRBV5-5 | CASSLFPGGTDTQYF | TGTGCCAGCAGCTTGTTCCCTGGAGGGACAGATACGCAGTATTTT
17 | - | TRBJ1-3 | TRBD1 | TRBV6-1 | CASSPGTGWTSGNTIYF | TGTGCCAGCAGTCCCGGGACAGGGTGGACCTCTGGAAACACCATATATTTT
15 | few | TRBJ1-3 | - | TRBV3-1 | CASSLGRYSGNTIYF | TGTGCCAGCAGCCTAGGACGGTACTCTGGAAACACCATATATTTT
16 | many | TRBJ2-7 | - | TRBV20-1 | CSAPVQPGLITYEQYF | TGCAGTGCCCCTGTCCAGCCGGGACTCATCACCTACGAGCAGTACTTC
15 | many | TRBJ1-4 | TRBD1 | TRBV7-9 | CASSFTTGRFEKLFF | TGTGCCAGCAGCTTTACGACAGGGAGATTTGAAAAACTGTTTTTT
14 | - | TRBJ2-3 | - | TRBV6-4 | CASHRQGGTDTQYF | TGTGCCAGTCACCGACAGGGAGGAACAGATACGCAGTATTTT
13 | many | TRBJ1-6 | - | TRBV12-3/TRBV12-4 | CASSFALGAWLHF | TGTGCCAGCAGTTTTGCTTTGGGGGCCTGGCTCCACTTT
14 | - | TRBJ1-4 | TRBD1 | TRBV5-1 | CASSLGQGGEKPFF | TGCGCCAGCAGCTTGGGACAGGGAGGTGAAAAACCGTTTTTT
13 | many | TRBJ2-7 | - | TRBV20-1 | CSARGAQAYEQYF | TGCAGTGCTAGGGGGGCACAGGCCTACGAGCAGTACTTC
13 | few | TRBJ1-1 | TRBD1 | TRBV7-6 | CASSLVAQGGAFF | TGTGCCAGCAGCTTAGTAGCGCAGGGGGGAGCTTTCTTT
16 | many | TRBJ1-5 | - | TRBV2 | CASSEALGALNQPQHF | TGTGCCAGCAGTGAAGCGCTTGGAGCGCTCAATCAGCCCCAGCATTTT
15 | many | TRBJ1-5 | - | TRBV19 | CASSTGTGESVPQHF | TGTGCCAGTAGTACCGGGACCGGTGAATCAGTGCCCCAGCATTTT
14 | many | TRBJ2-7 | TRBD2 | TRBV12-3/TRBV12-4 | CASTLLAGAYEQYF | TGTGCCAGCACCTTACTAGCGGGGGCCTACGAGCAGTACTTC
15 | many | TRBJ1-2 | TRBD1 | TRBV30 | CAWSVRTGRLGGYTF | TGTGCCTGGAGTGTACGGACAGGGCGGTTGGGTGGCTACACCTTC
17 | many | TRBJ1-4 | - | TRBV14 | CASSPRPTVATNEKLFF | TGTGCCAGCAGCCCGAGACCGACGGTTGCAACTAATGAAAAACTGTTTTTT
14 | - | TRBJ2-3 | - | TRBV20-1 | CSARGHVNTDTQYF | TGCAGTGCTAGGGGACACGTTAACACAGATACGCAGTATTTT
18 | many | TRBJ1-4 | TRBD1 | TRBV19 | CASQPAGPGGEEGVKLFF | TGTGCCAGCCAACCCGCCGGTCCAGGGGGCGAGGAGGGGGTAAAACTGTTTTTT
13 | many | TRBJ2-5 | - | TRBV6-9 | CASSYSGWETQYF | TGTGCCAGCAGTTACTCCGGGTGGGAGACCCAGTACTTC
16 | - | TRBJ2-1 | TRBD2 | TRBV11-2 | CASRITAGGLLNEQFF | TGTGCCAGCAGAATAACGGCGGGGGGGCTTCTCAATGAGCAGTTCTTC
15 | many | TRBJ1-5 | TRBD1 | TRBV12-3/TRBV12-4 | CASRRTGHSNQPQHF | TGTGCCAGCAGACGGACAGGGCATAGCAATCAGCCCCAGCATTTT
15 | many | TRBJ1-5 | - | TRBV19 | CASSIGRASNQPQHF | TGTGCCAGTAGTATTGGCAGGGCAAGCAATCAGCCCCAGCATTTT
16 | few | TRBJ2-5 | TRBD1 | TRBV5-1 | CASSLRGTANQETQYF | TGCGCCAGCAGCCTGAGAGGGACAGCGAACCAAGAGACCCAGTACTTC
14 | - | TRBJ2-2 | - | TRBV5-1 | CASSLFSNTGELFF | TGCGCCAGCAGCCTTTTCTCGAACACCGGGGAGCTGTTTTTT
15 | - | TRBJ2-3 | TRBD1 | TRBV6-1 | CASSERGTVTDTQYF | TGTGCCAGCAGTGAAAGGGGGACAGTCACAGATACGCAGTATTTT
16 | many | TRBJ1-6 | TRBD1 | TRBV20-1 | CSARGTGGFQNSPLHF | TGCAGTGCTAGAGGGACAGGGGGGTTCCAAAATTCACCCCTCCACTTT
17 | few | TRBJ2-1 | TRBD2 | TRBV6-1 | CASSESHSGRANNEQFF | TGTGCCAGCAGTGAGTCTCATAGCGGGAGGGCCAACAATGAGCAGTTCTTC
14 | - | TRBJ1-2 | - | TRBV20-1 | CSARVWQANYGYTF | TGCAGTGCTAGAGTGTGGCAGGCTAACTATGGCTACACCTTC
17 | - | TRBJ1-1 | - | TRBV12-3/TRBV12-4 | CASSLGPRESWPVEAFF | TGTGCCAGCAGTTTGGGTCCCAGGGAGTCGTGGCCTGTTGAAGCTTTCTTT
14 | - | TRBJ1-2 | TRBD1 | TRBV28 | CASSQQGIGYGYTF | TGTGCCAGCAGTCAACAGGGGATAGGCTATGGCTACACCTTC
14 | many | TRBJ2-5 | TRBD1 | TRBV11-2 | CASSPGTGGETQYF | TGTGCCAGCAGTCCCGGGACAGGGGGGGAGACCCAGTACTTC
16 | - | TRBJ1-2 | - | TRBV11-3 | CASSLDWTELRYGYTF | TGTGCCAGCAGCTTAGACTGGACAGAGCTCCGATATGGCTACACCTTC
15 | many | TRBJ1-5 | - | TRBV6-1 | CASSPGTSGNQPQHF | TGTGCCAGCAGCCCCGGGACATCTGGCAATCAGCCCCAGCATTTT
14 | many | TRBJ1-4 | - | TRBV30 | CAWRRGELREKLFF | TGTGCCTGGAGGCGGGGGGAACTTCGGGAAAAACTGTTTTTT
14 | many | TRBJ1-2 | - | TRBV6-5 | CASSYDYSVYGYTF | TGTGCCAGCAGTTACGACTACAGCGTCTATGGCTACACCTTC
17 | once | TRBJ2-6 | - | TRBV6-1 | CASSHGGGGPGANVLTF | TGTGCCAGCAGCCACGGGGGAGGAGGCCCCGGGGCCAACGTCCTGACTTTC
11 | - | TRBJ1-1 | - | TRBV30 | CAWRVGPEAFF | TGTGCCTGGAGGGTCGGGCCTGAAGCTTTCTTT
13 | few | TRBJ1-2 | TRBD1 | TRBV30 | CAWRGQGNYGYTF | TGTGCCTGGAGGGGACAGGGAAACTATGGCTACACCTTC
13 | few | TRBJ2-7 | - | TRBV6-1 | CASSPRRPYEQYF | TGTGCCAGCAGTCCGAGACGGCCCTACGAGCAGTACTTC
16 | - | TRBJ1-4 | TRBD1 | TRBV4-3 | CASSLGQAPSREKLFF | TGCGCCAGCAGCCTAGGACAGGCGCCAAGCCGTGAAAAACTGTTTTTT
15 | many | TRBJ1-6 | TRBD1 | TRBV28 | CASSLLGTGQLTLHF | TGTGCCAGCAGTTTATTAGGGACAGGCCAATTAACCCTCCACTTT
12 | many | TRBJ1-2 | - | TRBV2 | CARIDRPYGYTF | TGTGCCAGAATCGACAGGCCCTATGGCTACACCTTC
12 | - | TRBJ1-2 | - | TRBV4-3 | CASSSGRYGYTF | TGCGCCAGCAGCAGCGGGAGGTATGGCTACACCTTC
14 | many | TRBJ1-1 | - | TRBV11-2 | CASSLPPVNTEAFF | TGTGCCAGCAGCTTGCCCCCGGTGAACACTGAAGCTTTCTTT